This TCR beta chain was found in a study of technical replicates of blood from several donors. Trimming removed 5 bases from V and 8 bases from J, with 12 bases in between. CDR3 size: 12 residues. Germline V gene sequence: CDR1 SEHNR, CDR2 FQNEAQ (reference sequence). This clone was recorded once. TCRdb's copy holds only in-frame clones and misses some; the assay was immunoSEQ multiplex PCR. The data contain fewer than 75,000 clones, more than 75% of them singletons. The J gene is TRBJ1-2, the V gene TRBV7-9, with D uncertain. The sample was PBMCs. This TCR derives from a human donor in good health. Some clones in this sample may be carry-over from other donors' samples. The CDR3 loop is CASSLGSLGYTF. CDR3 DNA sequence: TGTGCCAGCAGCCTAGGGAGTTTGGGCTACACCTTC.